Below are 32 T cell receptor beta chains sequenced from a single sample in a study of shared clonotypes between healthy human individuals. Some clones are missing from TCRdb's copy, which holds only in-frame ones; the method was immunoSEQ multiplex PCR. Among some 95,000 clones listed, approximately 61% were seen once. Sequenced: memory CD8+ T cells sorted from blood. Subset noted: CD45RO+ cells pooled with CCR7-negative TemRA cells. Source of these receptors: a man younger than 40 in good health.

The rearrangement links TRBV5-5 to TRBJ2-7; D possibly corresponds to TRBD2 (6 bases). CDR1 is SGHKS and CDR2 is YYEKEE in the germline V gene (reference sequence). The CDR3 is made up of 14 amino acids. The V gene lost 0 bases and the J gene lost 7 bases, with 14 bases spanning the gap. The DNA for the CDR3 is TGTGCCAGCAGCTTGGCGGACTATCCCTTAGAGCAGTACTTC. This encodes CASSLADYPLEQYF.

This clone was picked up a small number of times. The chain links TRBV7-9 to TRBJ2-7; maybe TRBD2 (5 bases). The CDR3 extends over 13 amino acids. Germline assignment: CDR1 SEHNR and CDR2 FQNEAQ (reference sequence). Trimming shortened V by 4 bases and J by 4 bases, and 11 bases separated the two germline ends. The CDR3 nucleotides are TGTGCCAGCAGCTCTACCGGGGAATACGAGCAGTACTTC. It translates to CASSSTGEYEQYF.

The chain joins TRBV18 to TRBJ1-4; D unresolved. Germline lookup yields CDR1 KGHSH and CDR2 LQKENI. The ends were cut back, 3 bases at V and 2 bases at J, with 7 bases in the middle. The CDR3 has 14 amino acids. Here the CDR3 DNA reads TGTGCCAGCTCACCGACGGCTACTAATGAAAAACTGTTTTTT. As protein: CASSPTATNEKLFF.

This clone has a handful of counts. The rearrangement joins TRBV11-2 to TRBJ2-1; TRBD2 might be the D (5 bases). V was cut by 6 bases and J by 9 bases, with 18 bases left in between. This CDR3 comprises 14 residues. Germline V gene data show CDR1 as SGHAT and CDR2 as FQNNGV. CDR3 region: CASSRSGNRAEQFF. The CDR3 DNA sequence: TGTGCCAGCAGTCGGTCGGGGAACAGAGCTGAGCAGTTCTTC.

This clone has only one observation. The gene calls are TRBV5-1 and TRBJ2-1; 11 positions match TRBD2. With V trimmed by 1 base and J by 9 bases, 6 bases remained unmatched. The CDR3 has 15 residues. From germline, CDR1 is SGHRS and CDR2 YFSETQ. In DNA, the CDR3 is TGCGCCAGCAGCTTGCTACTAGCGGGAGCCGGTGAGCAGTTCTTC. It is translated as CASSLLLAGAGEQFF. Full variable domain (remainder filled in from reference TRBV5-1 and TRBJ2-1): KAGVTQTPRYLIKTRGQQVTLSCSPISGHRSVSWYQQTPGQGLQFLFEYFSETQRNKGNFPGRFSGRQFSNSRSEMNVSTLELGDSALYLCASSLLLAGAGEQFFGPGTRLTVL.

J is TRBJ1-1 and V is TRBV4-1, with D perhaps matching TRBD1 (6 bases). Trimming took 4 bases from V and 4 from J, leaving 16 bases between them. Germline V gene lookup returns CDR1 MGHRA and CDR2 YSYEKL. The CDR3 covers 15 residues. The CDR3 reads CASSRHRVLSTEAFF. CDR3 nucleotides: TGCGCCAGCAGCCGTCACAGGGTGCTTAGCACTGAAGCTTTCTTT.

The chain links TRBV7-1 to TRBJ1-1; D perhaps matches TRBD1 (6 bases). TRBV7-1 is placed among ORFs of uncertain function. V shed 4 bases and J shed 5 bases, with 11 bases lying between them. There are 13 residues in the CDR3. CDR3: CASSLQGRTEAFF. The CDR3 nucleotides read TGTGCCAGCAGCTTACAGGGACGGACTGAAGCTTTCTTT.

The V and J genes are TRBV25-1 and TRBJ2-1, with D tentatively TRBD2 (7 bases). The CDR3 length is 16 residues. Trimming cost V 6 bases and J 0 bases, with 15 bases left between them. Germline CDR1 and CDR2: MGHDK and SYGVNS. DNA of the CDR3: TGTGCCAGCAGCGAGGGGCGGGGGCACTCCTACAATGAGCAGTTCTTC. Translated: CASSEGRGHSYNEQFF.

The V call is TRBV5-5, the J call TRBJ2-7, with D possibly matching TRBD1 (6 bases). The CDR3 is 14 amino acids. V lost 9 bases, J lost 0 bases, and 16 bases lay in between. Germline CDR1 SGHKS, CDR2 YYEKEE (reference sequence). The CDR3 nucleotides read TGTGCCACCGGACAGCCGTCTATCTCCTACGAGCAGTACTTC. Protein: CATGQPSISYEQYF.

In the case of this clone: A far larger clone lies a single base away; this is likely a read error. The rearrangement links TRBV28 to TRBJ2-2, with no clear D. The CDR3 consists of 12 residues. Trimming removed 4 bases at V and 3 bases at J, with 3 bases between. Germline V lookup: CDR1 MDHEN, CDR2 SYDVKM. CDR3 sequence reads: CASSSDTGELFF. The DNA for the CDR3 is TGTGCCAGCAGTTCAGACACCGGGGAGCTGTTTTTT.

The chain recombines TRBV6-1 with TRBJ1-1; D is perhaps TRBD1 (5 bases). V was clipped by 8 bases and J by 4 bases, with 17 bases between them. CDR3 length equals 14 residues. Germline CDR1 MNHNS, CDR2 SASEGT. In nucleotides, the CDR3 is TGTGCCAGCTCCCTCCGGGGCTGGGGCACTGAAGCTTTCTTT. Translating gives CASSLRGWGTEAFF.

The chain employs TRBV27 and TRBJ2-7, with a tentative D call TRBD2 (6 bases). There are 14 residues in the CDR3. V lost 5 bases to trimming and J lost 2 bases, with 13 bases between them. Per germline, CDR1 MNHEY and CDR2 SMNVEV (reference sequence). CDR3 nucleotides: TGTGCCAGCAGTCTCACGTCTAGCGCCTACGAGCAGTACTTC. This encodes CASSLTSSAYEQYF.

J is TRBJ1-3 and V is TRBV7-2, with D unclear. CDR1 is SGHTA, CDR2 FQGNSA, per germline. CDR3 size: 14 residues. The V and J ends lost 2 bases and 4 bases respectively, with 9 bases between them. CDR3 in DNA: TGTGCCAGCAGCTTAATAGGATCGGGAAACACCATATATTTT. Its translation: CASSLIGSGNTIYF.

This clone showed up many times. The chain combines TRBV6-5 with TRBJ2-7, with 10 bases that match TRBD1. The CDR3 covers 16 residues. Germline V CDR1 and CDR2: MNHEY, SVGAGI. Trimming at V came to 4 bases and at J to 2 bases, leaving 8 bases not matched to a gene. CDR3 bases: TGTGCCAGCAGTTCCGCCTCTGGACAGGGGGCCTACGAGCAGTACTTC. Amino acid sequence: CASSSASGQGAYEQYF.

CDR3 DNA sequence: TGTGCCAGCAGCCAAGACTGGGACACCGGGGAGCTGTTTTTT. Translation: CASSQDWDTGELFF. The chain couples TRBV4-2 to TRBJ2-2; D ambiguous. Germline loops: CDR1 LGHNA, CDR2 YNFKEQ. Trimming pared 0 bases from V and 3 bases from J, leaving 5 bases between. The CDR3 is 14 amino acids.

The chain is built from TRBV30 and TRBJ2-5; D is ambiguous. The germline gives CDR1 GTSNPN, CDR2 SVGIG (reference sequence). The CDR3 runs 13 residues. Trimming cost V 3 bases and J 2 bases, with 10 bases left between them. CDR3 in DNA: TGTGCCTGGAGCCTAATGTTACAAGAGACCCAGTACTTC. It yields the protein CAWSLMLQETQYF.

The chain links TRBV2 to TRBJ2-7; TRBD1 is a possible D gene (5 bases). Germline V gene sequence: CDR1 SNHLY, CDR2 FYNNEI. V was trimmed by 4 bases and J by 1 base, leaving 8 bases between them. The CDR3 consists of 13 residues. The CDR3 loop is CASSAGLSYEQYF. The CDR3 DNA follows: TGTGCCAGCAGTGCAGGGTTGTCCTACGAGCAGTACTTC.

This clone appeared a few times. This rearrangement joins TRBV21-1 to TRBJ1-3; the D call in the table, TRBD1, was not verified against the DNA. TRBV21-1 is shown as a pseudogene. The length of the CDR3 is 16 residues. The DNA of the CDR3 is TGTGCCAGCAGCAATCCGTCACAGGGGACGGGAAACACCATATATTTT. Its translation: CASSNPSQGTGNTIYF.

The chain carries TRBV29-1 and TRBJ2-1, with 10 positions matching TRBD2. The CDR3 runs to 15 residues. V gave up 3 bases and J gave up 6 bases; unmatched junction bases: 8. Germline CDR1 is SQVTM and CDR2 is ANQGSEA. The CDR3 spells CSVETGLAISNEQFF. CDR3 coding DNA: TGCAGCGTTGAGACGGGACTAGCGATCAGCAATGAGCAGTTCTTC.

This sequence joins TRBV27 and TRBJ1-2; the D gene is possibly TRBD1 (5 bases). V was shortened by 3 bases and J by 4 bases, with 15 bases between the two germline ends. This CDR3 has 15 residues. The germline V gene has CDR1 MNHEY and CDR2 SMNVEV (reference sequence). CDR3 bases: TGTGCCAGCAGTTTTAGTGGGGCCAAAGGCTATGGCTACACCTTC. Translated, it gives CASSFSGAKGYGYTF.

The chain carries TRBV29-1 and TRBJ2-7; 8 nucleotides align to TRBD2. The V gene's germline CDR1 is SQVTM and CDR2 ANQGSEA. The CDR3 runs to 13 residues. After removal of 5 bases from V and 2 bases from J, the junction contained 5 bases not matched to a gene. This chain's CDR3 is CSVRTSRTYEQYF. DNA of the CDR3: TGCAGCGTTAGGACTAGCCGAACCTACGAGCAGTACTTC.

The chain employs TRBV6-6 and TRBJ2-1; possible D gene TRBD2, 5 bases. This CDR3 region has 15 residues. The V end lost 0 bases, the J end lost 6 bases, and 12 bases lay between the germline ends. The germline V gene has CDR1 MNHNY and CDR2 SVGAGI (reference sequence). The CDR3 region has the DNA TGTGCCAGCAGTTACTCGCGGGCAGCCGCCAATGAGCAGTTCTTC. Amino acid sequence: CASSYSRAAANEQFF.

The rearrangement links TRBV6-6 to TRBJ2-1; 9 bases are a match to TRBD2. CDR1 and CDR2 from the germline V gene are MNHNY and SVGAGI (reference sequence). V shed 2 bases and J 9 bases; nucleotides not matched to a gene: 8. The CDR3 is 15 amino acids. The CDR3 loop reads CASSYEREALGEQFF. The DNA of the CDR3 is TGTGCCAGCAGTTACGAGCGGGAGGCATTGGGTGAGCAGTTCTTC.

In regard to this clone: This same CDR3 is encoded by further DNA sequences in the sample. V gene TRBV7-9 combines with J gene TRBJ1-2; D perhaps matches TRBD1 (5 bases). V lost 4 bases, J lost 5 bases, and 8 bases lay in between. The V gene's germline CDR1 is SEHNR and CDR2 FQNEAQ (reference sequence). CDR3 length: 12 amino acids. The CDR3 nucleotides are TGTGCCAGCAGCTCAGGGAGTTATGGCTACACCTTC. This codes for CASSSGSYGYTF.

V is TRBV4-3 and J is TRBJ2-3; 12 bases agree with TRBD2. The CDR3 sequence is 16 residues long. The germline CDR1 and CDR2 sequences are LGHNA and YSLEER. V lost 5 bases to trimming and J lost 6 bases; unmatched junction nucleotides: 9. The CDR3 protein is CASSERLAGVSDTQYF. The CDR3 coding sequence is TGCGCCAGCAGCGAGAGACTAGCGGGAGTCTCGGATACGCAGTATTTT.

This chain joins TRBV5-5 and TRBJ1-5; D unresolved. Germline-derived CDR1 and CDR2 are SGHKS and YYEKEE (reference sequence). V gave up 0 bases and J gave up 0 bases, with 4 bases separating them. The CDR3 is 14 amino acids. CDR3 loop: CASSLVHSNQPQHF. CDR3 DNA sequence: TGTGCCAGCAGCTTGGTTCATAGCAATCAGCCCCAGCATTTT.

This rearrangement joins TRBV2 to TRBJ2-3; D gene ambiguous. The V gene lost 5 bases and the J gene lost 0 bases, with 12 bases spanning the gap. The germline V gene has CDR1 SNHLY and CDR2 FYNNEI. The CDR3 runs to 15 residues. Here the CDR3 DNA reads TGTGCCAGCAGTCCCGGGCCCGCTAGCACAGATACGCAGTATTTT. Its protein is CASSPGPASTDTQYF.

The chain employs TRBV15 and TRBJ2-3; possible D gene TRBD2, 5 bases. Deletions cut 7 bases from V and 0 bases from J, with 8 bases between. Germline V gene lookup returns CDR1 LNHNV and CDR2 YYDKDF (reference sequence). The CDR3 runs 13 residues. The CDR3 coding sequence is TGTGCCACCACGGAGCGGAGCACAGATACGCAGTATTTT. It encodes CATTERSTDTQYF. The variable domain in full, with the rest retrieved from reference TRBV15 and TRBJ2-3, is DAMVIQNPRYQVTQFGKPVTLSCSQTLNHNVMYWYQQKSSQAPKLLFHYYDKDFNNEADTPDNFQSRRPNTSFCFLDIRSPGLGDTAMYLCATTERSTDTQYFGPGTRLTVL.

At least ten counts were recorded for this clone. The gene calls are TRBV6-5 and TRBJ2-7, with 14 bases identical to TRBD2. The ends lost 2 bases at V and 4 bases at J; junction bases unmatched: 1. Germline V lookup: CDR1 MNHEY, CDR2 SVGAGI. The CDR3 runs 15 residues. The CDR3: CASSYGTSGSYEQYF. CDR3 sequence (DNA): TGTGCCAGCAGTTACGGGACTAGCGGGAGTTACGAGCAGTACTTC.

This clone was seen many times. The V call is TRBV5-5, the J call TRBJ2-7; 13 positions agree with TRBD2. V dropped 4 bases and J dropped 2; count of bases not matched to a gene: 0. This CDR3 has 14 amino acids. From germline, CDR1 is SGHKS and CDR2 YYEKEE (reference sequence). CDR3 nucleotides: TGTGCCAGCAGCGGGACTAGCGGGGCCTACGAGCAGTACTTC. Translation gives CASSGTSGAYEQYF.

The chain couples TRBV7-2 to TRBJ2-7; D might be TRBD1 or TRBD2, each matching 5 bases. Germline V gene lookup returns CDR1 SGHTA and CDR2 FQGNSA. With 3 bases removed from V and 4 bases from J, the gap between germline ends came to 16 bases. This CDR3 is built from 15 residues. Here the CDR3 DNA reads TGTGCCAGCAGCTTGGGGGTATCGCCAGGTTACGAGCAGTACTTC. It codes for CASSLGVSPGYEQYF. Full variable domain (missing parts from reference TRBV7-2 and TRBJ2-7): GAGVSQSPSNKVTEKGKDVELRCDPISGHTALYWYRQSLGQGLEFLIYFQGNSAPDKSGLPSDRFSAERTGGSVSTLTIQRTQQEDSAVYLCASSLGVSPGYEQYFGPGTRLTVT.

The genes are TRBV10-3 and TRBJ1-1, with D possibly being TRBD1 (6 bases). Trimming removed 6 bases from V and 5 bases from J, with 37 bases in between. CDR3 length: 21 amino acids. Per the germline V gene, CDR1 is ENHRY and CDR2 is SYGVKD. CDR3 sequence reads: CAIRYGAKEGFYRDQGTEAFF. The CDR3 bases are TGTGCCATCAGATACGGTGCAAAGGAGGGGTTTTACAGGGACCAGGGGACTGAAGCTTTCTTT.